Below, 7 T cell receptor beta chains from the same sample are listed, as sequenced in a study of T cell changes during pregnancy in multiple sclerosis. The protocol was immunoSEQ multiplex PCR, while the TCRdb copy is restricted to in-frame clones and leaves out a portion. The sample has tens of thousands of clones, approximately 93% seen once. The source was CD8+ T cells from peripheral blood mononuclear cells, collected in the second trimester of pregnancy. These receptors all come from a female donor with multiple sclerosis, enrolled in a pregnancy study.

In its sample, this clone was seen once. The CDR3, as DNA: TGTGCCAGCAGCTTAGCGCGGGGCGGGTTTAACACCGGGGAGCTGTTTTTT. As protein: CASSLARGGFNTGELFF. This chain joins TRBV7-8 and TRBJ2-2; D is perhaps TRBD2 (6 bases). Germline CDR1 reads SGHVS; CDR2 reads FQNEAQ. Deletions cut 0 bases from V and 2 bases from J, with 13 bases between. CDR3 length equals 17 residues.

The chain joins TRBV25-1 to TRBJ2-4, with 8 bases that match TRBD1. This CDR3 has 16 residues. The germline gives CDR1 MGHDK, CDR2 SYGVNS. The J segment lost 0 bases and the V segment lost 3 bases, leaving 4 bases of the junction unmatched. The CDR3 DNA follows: TGTGCCAGCAGTGAGACAGGGGTACTAGCCAAAAACATTCAGTACTTC. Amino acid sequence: CASSETGVLAKNIQYF.

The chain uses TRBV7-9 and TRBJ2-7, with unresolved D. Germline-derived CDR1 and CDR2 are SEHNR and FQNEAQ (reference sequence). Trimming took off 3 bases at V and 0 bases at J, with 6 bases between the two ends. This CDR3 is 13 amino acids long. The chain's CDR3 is CASSFPSSYEQYF. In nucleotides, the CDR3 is TGTGCCAGCAGCTTTCCCAGCTCCTACGAGCAGTACTTC.

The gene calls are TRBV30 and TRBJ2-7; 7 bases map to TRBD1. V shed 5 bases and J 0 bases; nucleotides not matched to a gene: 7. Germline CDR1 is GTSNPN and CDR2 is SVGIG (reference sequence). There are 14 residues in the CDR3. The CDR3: CAWGGQLTSYEQYF. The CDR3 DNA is TGTGCCTGGGGGGGACAGCTTACCTCCTACGAGCAGTACTTC.

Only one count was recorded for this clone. DNA of the CDR3: TGTGCCAGTAGTTGGGCTTGGGAGGAAGGGGCAGGGCAGCCCCAGCATTTT. Protein sequence: CASSWAWEEGAGQPQHF. The chain employs TRBV19 and TRBJ1-5; TRBD1 is a possible D gene (5 bases). The CDR3 runs to 17 residues. V gave up 5 bases and J gave up 7 bases, with 24 bases separating them. CDR1 and CDR2 from the germline V gene are LNHDA and SQIVND (reference sequence).

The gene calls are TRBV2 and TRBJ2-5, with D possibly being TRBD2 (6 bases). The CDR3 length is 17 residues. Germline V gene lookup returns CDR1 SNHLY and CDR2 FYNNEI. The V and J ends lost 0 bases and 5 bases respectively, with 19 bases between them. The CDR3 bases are TGTGCCAGCAGTGAAGCGCTTCAGTCCCGTGGGGGGGAGACCCAGTACTTC. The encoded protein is CASSEALQSRGGETQYF.

The DNA of the CDR3 is TGTGCCAGCAGTGAAGCAAATACAGGGGGCCATGGCTACACCTTC. It is translated as CASSEANTGGHGYTF. V usage is TRBV2 and J usage is TRBJ1-2; the match to TRBD1 covers 9 bases. This CDR3 is built from 15 residues. CDR1 and CDR2 (germline): SNHLY, FYNNEI. V was clipped by 0 bases and J by 6 bases; unmatched bases: 5. The full variable domain, in which reference TRBV2 and TRBJ1-2 provide the parts outside the CDR3, is EPEVTQTPSHQVTQMGQEVILRCVPISNHLYFYWYRQILGQKVEFLVSFYNNEISEKSEIFDDQFSVERPDGSNFTLKIRSTKLEDSAMYFCASSEANTGGHGYTFGSGTRLTVV.